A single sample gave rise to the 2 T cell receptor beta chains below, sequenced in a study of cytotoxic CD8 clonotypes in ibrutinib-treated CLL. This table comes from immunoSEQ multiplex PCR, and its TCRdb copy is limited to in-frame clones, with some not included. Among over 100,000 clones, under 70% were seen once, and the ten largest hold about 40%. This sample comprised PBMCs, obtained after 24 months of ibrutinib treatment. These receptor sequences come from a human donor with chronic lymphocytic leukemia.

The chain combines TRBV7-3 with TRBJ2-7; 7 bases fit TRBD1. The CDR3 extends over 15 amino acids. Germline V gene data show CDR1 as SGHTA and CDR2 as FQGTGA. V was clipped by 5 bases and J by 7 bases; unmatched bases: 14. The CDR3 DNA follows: TGTGCCAGCAGCCCCGGGACCACACAGGGGCTAGAGCAGTACTTC. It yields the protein CASSPGTTQGLEQYF.

CDR3 amino acids: CASSRTGGPAGETQYF. In nucleotides, the CDR3 is TGTGCCAGTAGTCGGACAGGCGGACCAGCGGGAGAGACCCAGTACTTC. The genes are TRBV19 and TRBJ2-5; maybe TRBD1 (7 bases). CDR1 is LNHDA, CDR2 SQIVND, per germline (reference sequence). The CDR3 runs to 16 residues. V lost 5 bases and J 4 bases, leaving 20 bases between the germline ends.